The present T cell receptor beta chain was sequenced within a study of T cells in Graves' hyperthyroidism and ophthalmopathy. This clonotype has ten or more counts. The germline V and J ends were trimmed by 1 base and 1 base, with 13 bases remaining between them. The CDR3 has 15 residues. The germline CDR1 and CDR2 sequences are SQVTM and ANQGSEA. The CDR3 regions of TCR beta were amplified from RNA transcripts. HTBI primers were used for first-round RT-PCR of the TCR CDR3. TCRdb itself ran the multiplex PCR reads through MiXCR, one entry per CDR3 protein. The table records around 800,000 distinct CDR3 sequences, roughly 40% of them present only once.

The chain combines TRBV29-1 with TRBJ2-5; D ambiguous. Input material: blood. This clonotype was obtained from a man younger than 35 with Graves' hyperthyroidism. The CDR3 protein is CSVEVRMGIQETQYF. The CDR3 nucleotides read TGCAGCGTTGAAGTTCGAATGGGAATCCAAGAGACCCAGTACTTC.